The rows below give T cell receptor beta chains drawn from one sample of a study of OX40 agonist ivuxolimab in advanced cancers. Sequencing was performed with immunoSEQ multiplex PCR; in TCRdb, only in-frame clones are kept and a portion is missing. The sample has over 65,000 clones, 85% to 95% seen once. The sample here was CD4+ or CD8+ T cells sorted from blood, taken in a trial of the OX40 agonist ivuxolimab. The source is an adult with an advanced solid tumor such as melanoma, head and neck, liver or kidney cancer. Both conserved end residues are part of each CDR3. Fields, in order: V gene, clone size, CDR3 length, J gene, D gene, CDR3 protein, CDR3 DNA. D genes are given only for firm matches. Clone size is stated in some rows and not others, as once, few, many or a class when expanded.

>TRBV7-3|-|16|TRBJ2-2|-
CASSPGPGLLTGELFF
TGTGCCAGCAGCCCAGGCCCAGGGTTACTCACCGGGGAGCTGTTTTTT
>TRBV14|-|15|TRBJ1-1|-
CASSQVTAMNTEAFF
TGTGCCAGCAGCCAAGTAACAGCCATGAACACTGAAGCTTTCTTT
>TRBV28|once|14|TRBJ1-3|-
CASSLHGTGNTIYF
TGTGCCAGCAGTTTACACGGCACTGGAAACACCATATATTTT
>TRBV18|once|12|TRBJ1-1|TRBD1
CASSPGQSEAFF
TGTGCCAGCTCACCGGGACAGAGTGAAGCTTTCTTT
>TRBV28|-|12|TRBJ1-2|TRBD1
CASSRQGFGYTF
TGTGCCAGCAGCAGACAGGGGTTTGGCTACACCTTC
>TRBV6-4|-|14|TRBJ1-2|-
CASSVEGFIGGYTF
TGTGCCAGCAGTGTTGAAGGGTTCATTGGAGGCTACACCTTC
>TRBV7-2|-|15|TRBJ2-1|TRBD2
CASSLFSGGRDEQFF
TGTGCCAGCAGCTTATTTAGCGGGGGGCGGGATGAGCAGTTCTTC
>TRBV28|-|15|TRBJ2-5|TRBD2
CASSAGLAGGETQYF
TGTGCCAGCAGTGCGGGACTAGCGGGAGGGGAGACCCAGTACTTC
>TRBV10-2|-|15|TRBJ2-7|TRBD2
CASRIGTSGSSEQYF
TGCGCCAGCAGAATAGGGACTAGCGGGAGCTCCGAGCAGTACTTC
>TRBV7-2|once|15|TRBJ1-5|-
CASSLGGYSNQPQHF
TGTGCCAGCAGCTTAGGAGGGTATAGCAATCAGCCCCAGCATTTT
>TRBV28|-|16|TRBJ2-6|TRBD1
CASNPGQGSGANVLTF
TGTGCCAGCAATCCGGGACAGGGGTCGGGGGCCAACGTCCTGACTTTC
>TRBV7-8|-|16|TRBJ2-1|TRBD2
CASSRGLAGGSNEQFF
TGTGCCAGCAGCCGAGGACTAGCGGGGGGTAGCAATGAGCAGTTCTTC
>TRBV11-3|-|16|TRBJ2-3|TRBD2
CASSLAASGKSDTQYF
TGTGCCAGCAGCTTAGCCGCTAGCGGGAAGTCAGATACGCAGTATTTT
>TRBV28|-|13|TRBJ2-1|-
CASSLTGYNEQFF
TGTGCCAGCAGTTTAACGGGTTACAATGAGCAGTTCTTC
>TRBV5-1|-|13|TRBJ2-2|TRBD1
CATGTGQAGELFF
TGCGCCACCGGGACAGGGCAAGCCGGGGAGCTGTTTTTT
>TRBV5-8|-|15|TRBJ2-3|-
CASSFGGVQGDTQYF
TGTGCCAGCAGCTTTGGCGGAGTTCAGGGGGATACGCAGTATTTT
>TRBV7-9|few|15|TRBJ2-3|TRBD1
CASSPMTGSGDTQYF
TGTGCCAGCAGCCCTATGACAGGGTCTGGTGATACGCAGTATTTT
>TRBV19|-|15|TRBJ1-5|TRBD1
CASSTGDRTNQPQHF
TGTGCCAGTAGTACCGGGGACAGAACCAATCAGCCCCAGCATTTT
>TRBV27|once|16|TRBJ1-5|-
CASSLTQGVGGQPQHF
TGTGCCAGCAGTCTAACACAGGGCGTTGGGGGTCAGCCCCAGCATTTT
>TRBV19|-|15|TRBJ1-4|-
CASSPLQGSNEKLFF
TGTGCCAGTAGCCCGCTACAGGGAAGTAATGAAAAACTGTTTTTT
>TRBV6-1|-|15|TRBJ1-2|-
CASSEATGTNYGYTF
TGTGCCAGCAGTGAAGCAACCGGGACTAACTATGGCTACACCTTC
>TRBV20-1|-|11|TRBJ2-1|-
CSAVHYNEQFF
TGCAGTGCGGTCCACTACAATGAGCAGTTCTTC
>TRBV5-1|-|12|TRBJ2-5|-
CASSSNQETQYF
TGCGCCAGCAGCTCCAATCAAGAGACCCAGTACTTC
>TRBV7-8|-|14|TRBJ1-2|-
CASSPRTRFYGYTF
TGTGCCAGCAGCCCCAGGACACGGTTCTATGGCTACACCTTC
>TRBV7-2|-|13|TRBJ2-3|-
CASRLPPPDTQYF
TGTGCCAGCAGACTCCCGCCCCCAGATACGCAGTATTTT